The entry below gives a single T cell receptor (beta chain) sequence along with its context. The table lists this clonotype with a few counts. The antigen it recognizes is unknown. Within one base of it there is no much larger clone, and no base qualities were kept. This entry is derived from a study of T cells in Graves' hyperthyroidism and ophthalmopathy (dated by TCRdb to 2018 to 2020). Some background on the complete study: Peripheral blood samples were taken at the time of initial diagnosis, prior to any treatment. Whether ophthalmopathy could be predicted prospectively was tested in an independent validation cohort made up of roughly 19 hyperthyroidism patients plus 17 patients who later progressed to ophthalmopathy. The paper describes TCR Vbeta CDR3 sequencing of 140 or so peripheral blood samples, made up of 43 ophthalmopathy patients, 70 to 75 hyperthyroidism patients and 17 progressor patients. The roughly 94 discovery patients were randomly split 7:3 into training and test sets. In addition, the study compared T-cell repertoires in thyroid tissue and in blood from about 6 Graves' hyperthyroidism patients. A discovery cohort of about 100 patients, about 44 with Graves' ophthalmopathy and under 60 with stable Graves' hyperthyroidism, was used to find distinguishing TCR V-J signatures. After sampling, hyperthyroidism patients received methimazole starting at 30 mg daily, and ophthalmopathy patients received high-dose intravenous methylprednisolone.

Taken from cysteine to phenylalanine, the CDR3 has 14 residues. This entry keeps only the CDR3 DNA: 42 bases, framed from base 1. Trimming takes 0 bases from V and 2 bases from J, and the germline ends sit 6 bases apart. The germline V gene yields SGHRS for CDR1 and YFSETQ for CDR2. Here is what the overall study found, with its caveats: Ophthalmopathy was separated from stable hyperthyroidism by a 13 V-J signature model, with approximately 86% sensitivity and 81% to 83% specificity obtained in cross-validation and 80%/75% obtained in testing. Sample size was not statistically predetermined, and investigators were not blinded to group allocation. Most expanded thyroid clonotypes (frequency above 0.001) were also found in blood, which suggests that blood repertoires may mirror thyroid immune responses. In validation, the model predicted progression to ophthalmopathy a median of approximately 6.6 months before onset, with 65% to 71% sensitivity and 72.22% specificity.

In the ophthalmopathy patients, disease was moderately to severely active, with a Clinical Activity Score of 3 or more, a NOSPECS grade of 4 or more, and a duration of less than 3 months. Exclusion was applied to patients with uncontrolled infections, other autoimmune diseases, pregnancy or lactation. Diagnoses relied on clinical symptoms, serum thyroxine and TRAb, thyroid ultrasound and orbital computed tomography. Ficoll-Paque density gradient centrifugation was used to isolate PBMCs from 9.5 to 10 ml of fresh peripheral blood. Trizol reagent was used to extract total RNA, and RNA quality was then checked on an Agilent 2100 Bioanalyzer. The TCR beta CDR3 regions were amplified from the RNA transcripts. The TCR CDR3 was subjected to a first round of RT-PCR using the HTBI primer set and the Qiagen OneStep RT-PCR kit. Libraries were constructed in a second round of multiplex PCR, after which size selection and purification were performed. Paired-end sequencing of the libraries was performed with 100 bp reads on an Illumina HiSeq2000. The authors processed their data as follows. SOAPnuke was used to process the raw data, removing reads that contained adapters or uncalled bases, had a mean Phred below 15, or lacked an exact match to the constant primer or identifier. High-quality paired reads were merged with COPE v1.2.5, and unique nucleotide sequences were defined as clonotypes. MiTCR v1.1 was used to align the clonotypes against IMGT TRBV, TRBD and TRBJ reference segments. The analysis was restricted to V-J combinations with a frequency above 0.0001, which together covered roughly 99% of the repertoires. The TCS score was defined as F50 (clonal expansion) divided by E x V (chaos), with BLOSUM62-based TCRdist calculated between CDR3 peptides within each V-J. Welch's t-statistics and random forest reduced fewer than 550 V-J features to 13, which were used in a naive Bayes classifier (R e1071). The public reads were reprocessed in TCRdb via fastp at Q25 and MiXCR, keeping in-frame beta chains. Entries that share a CDR3 protein sequence are merged under the most common genes and DNA. The V and J calls were determined by TCRdb, not by the authors. The sample profile shows about 300,000 distinct CDR3 sequences; approximately 19% of them were found once. Roughly 40% of the sample is taken by the ten largest.

The V gene is TRBV5-1 and the J gene is TRBJ2-1, with the D assignment possibly TRBD1 or TRBD2, given 5 matching bases for each. Sequenced: blood. The TCR comes from a man aged 45 to 65 with Graves' ophthalmopathy. The DNA sequence is given as TGCGCCAGCAGCTTGGAGGGACCCTACAATGAGCAGTTCTTC. This yields the protein CASSLEGPYNEQFF.